This entry lists 12 T cell receptor beta chains sequenced from one sample in a study of OX40 agonist ivuxolimab in advanced cancers. TCRdb's table, derived via immunoSEQ multiplex PCR, lists solely in-frame clones and lacks some. The profile shows about 62,000 clones, around 85% of them singletons. Sequences were derived from CD4+ or CD8+ T cells sorted from blood, sampled in a trial of the OX40 agonist ivuxolimab. These receptors all come from an adult with an advanced solid tumor such as melanoma, head and neck, liver or kidney cancer.

The chain has TRBV11-2 and TRBJ1-1; D remains unclear. V lost 5 bases and J lost 5, with 9 bases in between. From germline, CDR1 is SGHAT and CDR2 FQNNGV. The CDR3 consists of 12 residues. For the CDR3, the DNA is TGTGCCAGCAGCCTTAGTGCAACTGAAGCTTTCTTT. Protein product: CASSLSATEAFF.

The table lists this clone with a count of one. J is TRBJ2-1 and V is TRBV6-1; 8 bases agree with TRBD2. CDR1 and CDR2 (germline): MNHNS, SASEGT. V lost 7 bases to trimming and J lost 1 base; unmatched junction nucleotides: 6. CDR3 length: 15 amino acids. The CDR3 here is CASTLGLDSYNEQFF. In DNA form, the CDR3 reads TGTGCCAGCACCTTGGGACTAGATTCCTACAATGAGCAGTTCTTC.

The CDR3 loop is CASIQGLANTEAFF. CDR3 coding DNA: TGTGCCAGCATCCAAGGGCTGGCGAACACTGAAGCTTTCTTT. The genes are TRBV2 and TRBJ1-1; no definite D call. The germline gives CDR1 SNHLY, CDR2 FYNNEI. The CDR3 spans 14 residues. Trimming shortened V by 7 bases and J by 1 base, and 13 bases separated the two germline ends.

This clone came up once. The gene calls are TRBV28 and TRBJ2-5; 8 nucleotides agree with TRBD2. CDR1 is MDHEN and CDR2 is SYDVKM in the germline V gene. The J segment lost 4 bases and the V segment lost 6 bases, leaving 10 bases of the junction unmatched. There are 15 residues in the CDR3. The CDR3 DNA is TGTGCCAGCAGCCCTGCGGGGGGCCGGCGAGAGACCCAGTACTTC. Translated, it gives CASSPAGGRRETQYF.

V and J are TRBV28 and TRBJ1-6; maybe TRBD1 (6 bases). Germline assignment: CDR1 MDHEN and CDR2 SYDVKM. CDR3 length equals 17 residues. V lost 6 bases and J 4 bases, leaving 19 bases between the germline ends. The DNA for the CDR3 is TGTGCCAGCAGCCTACTATCTGTAGGACAGTATAATTCACCCCTCCACTTT. It encodes CASSLLSVGQYNSPLHF.

DNA for the CDR3: TGTGCCAGCAGCCGTCGACTAGCGGGAGCCGCCTACAATGAGCAGTTCTTC. Protein sequence: CASSRRLAGAAYNEQFF. The chain recombines TRBV5-8 with TRBJ2-1; 12 nucleotides match TRBD2. V gave up 4 bases and J gave up 2 bases; unmatched junction bases: 7. CDR1 is SGHTS and CDR2 is YDEGEE in the germline V gene. The CDR3 loop spans 17 amino acids.

This clone has a handful of counts. DNA of the CDR3: TGTGCCAGCAGGGAGACAGGGGATAACTATGGCTACACCTTC. Protein sequence: CASRETGDNYGYTF. The chain couples TRBV28 to TRBJ1-2; 8 positions agree with TRBD1. V shed 6 bases, J shed 1 base, and the junction held 4 bases outside the gene matches. Per the germline V gene, CDR1 is MDHEN and CDR2 is SYDVKM. The CDR3 spans 14 residues.

The chain combines TRBV19 with TRBJ1-4, with 12 bases that match TRBD1. From germline, CDR1 is LNHDA and CDR2 SQIVND (reference sequence). Losses at the gene ends were 2 bases for V and 6 bases for J; bases not matched to a gene: 4. This CDR3 has 16 amino acids. CDR3: CASSISGQGAHEKLFF. CDR3 bases: TGTGCCAGTAGTATATCGGGACAGGGGGCGCATGAAAAACTGTTTTTT.

V is TRBV6-1 and J is TRBJ2-7; 10 bases align to TRBD1. Germline V gene sequence: CDR1 MNHNS, CDR2 SASEGT. This CDR3 has 13 residues. Losses at the gene ends were 10 bases for V and 5 bases for J; bases not matched to a gene: 8. As DNA, the CDR3 is TGTGCCACCACCGGGACAGGGGTCCACGAGCAGTACTTC. Protein sequence: CATTGTGVHEQYF.

V gene TRBV19 combines with J gene TRBJ1-5; no definite D call. The CDR3 spans 16 residues. Germline loops: CDR1 LNHDA, CDR2 SQIVND (reference sequence). V was cut by 5 bases and J by 4 bases, with 18 bases left in between. Here the CDR3 DNA reads TGTGCCAGTAGTCCCCCGGGTGGGTTGGATAATCAGCCCCAGCATTTT. Protein: CASSPPGGLDNQPQHF.

This chain connects TRBV19 to TRBJ1-1; no definite D call. The CDR3 spans 12 residues. CDR1 and CDR2 (germline): LNHDA, SQIVND (reference sequence). The ends were cut back, 6 bases at V and 2 bases at J, with 7 bases in the middle. The CDR3 reads CASRGTNTEAFF. CDR3 sequence (DNA): TGTGCCAGTAGGGGTACAAACACTGAAGCTTTCTTT.

The rearrangement uses TRBV29-1 and TRBJ2-5, with D possibly being TRBD1 (8 bases). This CDR3 spans 15 amino acids. V lost 2 bases and J lost 0, with 13 bases in between. Looked up from germline, CDR1 is SQVTM and CDR2 is ANQGSEA. The chain's CDR3 is CSVEKQGGNQETQYF. CDR3 DNA: TGCAGCGTTGAAAAACAGGGGGGGAACCAAGAGACCCAGTACTTC.